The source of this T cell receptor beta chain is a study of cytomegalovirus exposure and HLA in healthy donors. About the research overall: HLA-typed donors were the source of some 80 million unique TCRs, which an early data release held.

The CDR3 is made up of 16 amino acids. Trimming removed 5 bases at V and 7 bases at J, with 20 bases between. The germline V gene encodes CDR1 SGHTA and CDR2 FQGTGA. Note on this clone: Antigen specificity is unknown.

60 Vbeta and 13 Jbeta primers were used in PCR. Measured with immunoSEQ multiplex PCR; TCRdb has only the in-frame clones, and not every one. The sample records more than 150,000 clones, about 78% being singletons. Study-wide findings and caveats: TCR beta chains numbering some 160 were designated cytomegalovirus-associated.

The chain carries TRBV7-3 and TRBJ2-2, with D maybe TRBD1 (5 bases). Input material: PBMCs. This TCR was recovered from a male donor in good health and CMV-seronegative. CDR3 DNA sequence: TGTGCCAGCAGCCAGACTCCTAATGCAGGGAACGGGGAGCTGTTTTTT. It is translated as CASSQTPNAGNGELFF. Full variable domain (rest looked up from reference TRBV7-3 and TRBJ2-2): GAGVSQTPSNKVTEKGKYVELRCDPISGHTALYWYRQSLGQGPEFLIYFQGTGAADDSGLPNDRFFAVRPEGSVSTLKIQRTERGDSAVYLCASSQTPNAGNGELFFGEGSRLTVL.